The 9 T cell receptor beta chains in this list originate from one sample, sequenced in a study of OX40 agonist ivuxolimab in advanced cancers. Using immunoSEQ multiplex PCR, the repertoire was profiled, and TCRdb retains in-frame clones only, with some absent. Of about 40,000 clones detected, roughly 82% appear once; the ten largest clones hold 6.5% to 8%. Material: CD4+ or CD8+ T cells sorted from blood, obtained in a trial of the OX40 agonist ivuxolimab. Source of these receptors: an adult with an advanced solid tumor such as melanoma, head and neck, liver or kidney cancer.

This clone has more than one count but fewer than ten. V and J are TRBV5-1 and TRBJ2-7; no firm D call. The length of the CDR3 is 11 residues. CDR1 and CDR2 (germline): SGHRS, YFSETQ. V lost 5 bases, J lost 4 bases, and 7 bases lay in between. The CDR3 DNA is TGCGCCAGCAGGGACCTGTACGAGCAGTACTTC. It yields the protein CASRDLYEQYF. The full variable domain, with the rest looked up from reference TRBV5-1 and TRBJ2-7, is KAGVTQTPRYLIKTRGQQVTLSCSPISGHRSVSWYQQTPGQGLQFLFEYFSETQRNKGNFPGRFSGRQFSNSRSEMNVSTLELGDSALYLCASRDLYEQYFGPGTRLTVT.

The chain couples TRBV4-3 to TRBJ2-5; TRBD2 is a possible D gene (6 bases). Germline CDR1 and CDR2: LGHNA and YSLEER. The V and J ends lost 0 bases and 4 bases respectively, with 12 bases between them. This CDR3 is 15 amino acids long. CDR3 protein: CASSQDMEGLETQYF. CDR3 DNA sequence: TGCGCCAGCAGCCAAGATATGGAGGGCCTAGAGACCCAGTACTTC.

This clone was seen a few times. The chain's CDR3 is CAISGTSGDNEQFF. The CDR3 DNA reads TGTGCCATCAGCGGGACTAGCGGGGACAATGAGCAGTTCTTC. The V gene is TRBV10-3, the J gene TRBJ2-1; 13 bases match TRBD2. Germline-derived CDR1 and CDR2 are ENHRY and SYGVKD. The CDR3 consists of 14 residues. With V trimmed by 6 bases and J by 5 bases, 1 base remained unmatched.

V and J are TRBV7-9 and TRBJ2-7, with 14 bases matching TRBD2. The CDR3 covers 14 residues. Germline trimming cut 7 bases from V and 6 bases from J; bases unmatched to any gene: 5. Germline lookup yields CDR1 SEHNR and CDR2 FQNEAQ (reference sequence). The CDR3 is CASTLGTSGSEQYF. For the CDR3, the DNA is TGTGCCAGCACTCTTGGGACTAGCGGGAGCGAGCAGTACTTC.

This clone was seen only a few times. The V gene is TRBV5-5, the J gene TRBJ2-2; 14 bases align to TRBD2. Germline V gene data show CDR1 as SGHKS and CDR2 as YYEKEE (reference sequence). This CDR3 is built from 16 residues. Trimming cost V 4 bases and J 4 bases; bases outside gene matches: 3. The CDR3 DNA is TGTGCCAGCAGCGGGACTAGCGGGAGTGCCACCGGGGAGCTGTTTTTT. Translation: CASSGTSGSATGELFF.

The J gene is TRBJ1-4, the V gene TRBV19; D may be TRBD1 (6 bases). The ends were cut back, 5 bases at V and 4 bases at J, with 11 bases in the middle. CDR1 LNHDA and CDR2 SQIVND come from the germline V gene (reference sequence). The CDR3 has 14 amino acids. CDR3 nucleotides: TGTGCCAGTAGTGTTGGACAGATTAATGAAAAACTGTTTTTT. Encoded protein: CASSVGQINEKLFF.

The rearrangement joins TRBV5-1 to TRBJ1-2, with 7 bases matching TRBD1. This CDR3 has 15 amino acids. Trimming removed 5 bases from V and 13 bases from J; junction bases left unmatched: 20. Germline V CDR1 and CDR2: SGHRS, YFSETQ. The CDR3 DNA is TGCGCCAGCAGGCTTACCCAGGGACAGCCTAGGTCCGGCACCTTC. Residues: CASRLTQGQPRSGTF.

This chain connects TRBV30 to TRBJ2-7; no clear D. The ends were cut back, 0 bases at V and 6 bases at J, with 15 bases in the middle. Germline loops: CDR1 GTSNPN, CDR2 SVGIG (reference sequence). The CDR3 sequence is 14 residues long. The CDR3 sequence is CAWSVVRKAGEQYF. The CDR3 nucleotides are TGTGCCTGGAGTGTAGTTAGGAAGGCTGGCGAGCAGTACTTC. The full variable domain, in which reference TRBV30 and TRBJ2-7 provide the parts outside the CDR3, is SQTIHQWPATLVQPVGSPLSLECTVEGTSNPNLYWYRQAAGRGLQLLFYSVGIGQISSEVPQNLSASRPQDRQFILSSKKLLLSDSGFYLCAWSVVRKAGEQYFGPGTRLTVT.

The rearrangement links TRBV19 to TRBJ2-6; D is unresolved. The CDR3 consists of 15 residues. From germline, CDR1 is LNHDA and CDR2 SQIVND (reference sequence). V was pared by 6 bases and J by 0 bases, with 9 bases between. The CDR3 sequence is CASRSSFSGANVLTF. CDR3 bases: TGTGCCAGTAGGTCATCCTTCTCTGGGGCCAACGTCCTGACTTTC.